This T cell receptor beta chain was identified in a study of vaccination effects on CD4 cells after COVID-19. For the study at large: Vaccination followed sampling of two convalescent patients by 16 days and one week respectively.

As to this clone: What it recognizes is unknown.

Peptide-pool stimulation followed by sequencing identified expanded antigen-specific CD4+ clonotypes in the ViraFEST assay. Following a roughly 11-day culture, CD4+ T cells were purified. The person had PCR-confirmed SARS-CoV-2 infection between March and December 2020. Every well housed 2.1 million or so PBMC, which grew in culture alongside 10 IU/ml IL-2 and roughly 10 ug/ml peptides. With an HIV-1 Nef peptide pool, the negative control culture was set up. The ends lost 3 bases at V and 4 bases at J; junction bases unmatched: 5. This CDR3 region has 14 residues. Germline CDR1 DFQATT, CDR2 SNEGSKA (reference sequence). Repertoires were generated with immunoSEQ multiplex PCR, while TCRdb's copy carries only in-frame clones and drops some. The sample gives around 75,000 clones, roughly two thirds of which show up once; 5% is in the top ten.

This TCR derives from a human donor who had a prior SARS-CoV-2 infection. V usage is TRBV20-1 and J usage is TRBJ2-7; the match to TRBD2 covers 11 bases. The sequenced sample was CD4+ T cells from PBMCs cultured with HIV peptides, obtained before COVID-19 vaccination. The subset is: HIV-1 Nef peptide pool negative control/reference culture. CDR3 residues: CSASPVAGGYEQYF. The DNA for the CDR3 is TGCAGTGCTAGTCCGGTAGCGGGAGGGTACGAGCAGTACTTC.